Following are 27 T cell receptor beta chains from one sample sequenced in a study of neurological immune-mediated disorders. TCRdb recomputed calls from the 5' RACE reads with MiXCR, one row per CDR3 protein. The repertoire has around 46,000 distinct CDR3 sequences, 4% to 5.5% of them found once; the top ten carry roughly 6%. The sequenced sample consisted of PBMCs. These receptors all come from a woman aged 55-75 years with multiple sclerosis.

The chain recombines TRBV29-1 with TRBJ2-5; D may be TRBD1 (5 bases). V gave up 4 bases and J gave up 5 bases, with 11 bases separating them. This CDR3 is 12 amino acids long. Germline V CDR1 and CDR2: SQVTM, ANQGSEA. CDR3 sequence: CSVAQQGETQYF. Written as DNA, the CDR3 is TGCAGCGTTGCACAGCAGGGTGAGACCCAGTACTTC.

This clonotype was detected many times. V usage is TRBV29-1 and J usage is TRBJ2-1; 9 bases match TRBD2. With 4 bases clipped from V and 8 bases from J, the junction kept 6 bases outside the gene matches. This CDR3 region has 13 residues. The V gene's germline CDR1 is SQVTM and CDR2 ANQGSEA. The CDR3 loop is CSVAETSGHEQFF. The CDR3 region has the DNA TGCAGCGTTGCTGAGACTAGCGGACATGAGCAGTTCTTC.

This clonotype came up many times. V and J are TRBV9 and TRBJ2-1; tentatively, D is TRBD2 (5 bases). The V end was cut by 4 bases, the J end by 8 bases, with 19 bases between. This CDR3 spans 15 amino acids. Looked up from germline, CDR1 is SGDLS and CDR2 is YYNGEE. CDR3: CASSPGSEVSHEQFF. Written as DNA, the CDR3 is TGTGCCAGCAGCCCTGGTAGCGAAGTCAGTCATGAGCAGTTCTTC.

The sample holds many counts of this clonotype. V gene TRBV28 combines with J gene TRBJ1-5; D is ambiguous. V lost 1 base and J 0 bases, leaving 7 bases between the germline ends. The CDR3 spans 15 residues. Germline-derived CDR1 and CDR2 are MDHEN and SYDVKM. DNA of the CDR3: TGTGCCAGCAGTTTATCCCTCGGTAGCAATCAGCCCCAGCATTTT. This encodes CASSLSLGSNQPQHF.

This clonotype was detected only a few times. The CDR3 spells CANRQGVDTGELFF. The CDR3 DNA sequence: TGTGCCAATCGACAGGGGGTAGACACCGGGGAGCTGTTTTTT. This chain connects TRBV7-2 to TRBJ2-2, with 9 positions matching TRBD1. The junction had 6 bases not matched to a gene; V was cut back by 10 bases and J by 3 bases. CDR3 length: 14 amino acids. Germline V lookup: CDR1 SGHTA, CDR2 FQGNSA.

This clonotype was recorded many times. CDR3 bases: TGTGCCAGCGGCCCAGGGACGGGAGTACTTGGGACAGATACGCAGTATTTT. Translating gives CASGPGTGVLGTDTQYF. The rearrangement links TRBV6-6 to TRBJ2-3; D may be TRBD2 (6 bases). V shed 8 bases and J shed 3 bases, with 24 bases lying between them. The germline CDR1 and CDR2 sequences are MNHNY and SVGAGI (reference sequence). This CDR3 is 17 amino acids long.

This clonotype came up many times. The chain couples TRBV2 to TRBJ1-5, with D possibly matching TRBD1 (6 bases). This CDR3 is built from 12 residues. The germline V and J ends were trimmed by 7 bases and 5 bases, with 9 bases remaining between them. Germline CDR1 SNHLY, CDR2 FYNNEI. The CDR3 region is CASKQGHQPQHF. The CDR3 DNA follows: TGTGCCAGCAAACAGGGACATCAGCCCCAGCATTTT.

The chain links TRBV29-1 to TRBJ1-5, with 7 bases matching TRBD1. The V and J ends lost 7 bases and 10 bases, in that order; junction bases with no gene match: 10. This CDR3 contains 12 residues. The germline CDR1 and CDR2 sequences are SQVTM and ANQGSEA. CDR3 sequence: CSGRDRTGPQHF. The CDR3 DNA follows: TGCAGCGGCCGGGACCGGACAGGTCCCCAGCATTTT.

The table lists this clonotype with many counts. V is TRBV12-3 or TRBV12-4 and J is TRBJ1-2; perhaps TRBD1 as D (6 bases). V lost 4 bases, J lost 4 bases, and 10 bases lay in between. There are 13 residues in the CDR3. The CDR3 DNA reads TGTGCCAGCAGTTCGGGACAATCCTATGGCTACACCTTC. This sequence encodes CASSSGQSYGYTF.

This clonotype was counted between two and nine times. The chain links TRBV30 to TRBJ2-1; D gene unclear. The CDR3 sequence is 12 residues long. Trimming left V 1 base short and J 4 bases short, with 5 bases between. The germline V gene encodes CDR1 GTSNPN and CDR2 SVGIG (reference sequence). Written as DNA, the CDR3 is TGTGCCTGGAGTGCCGCATACAATGAGCAGTTCTTC. It is translated as CAWSAAYNEQFF. The full variable domain, its missing parts supplied by reference TRBV30 and TRBJ2-1, is SQTIHQWPATLVQPVGSPLSLECTVEGTSNPNLYWYRQAAGRGLQLLFYSVGIGQISSEVPQNLSASRPQDRQFILSSKKLLLSDSGFYLCAWSAAYNEQFFGPGTRLTVL.

This clonotype appeared many times. This chain connects TRBV10-3 to TRBJ2-1; 12 bases are a match to TRBD2. Germline CDR1 and CDR2: ENHRY and SYGVKD. The CDR3 contains 15 residues. The V segment lost 4 bases and the J segment 2 bases; nucleotides outside the gene matches: 0. The CDR3 region has the DNA TGTGCCATCAGTGGGACTAGCGGGACCTACAATGAGCAGTTCTTC. Protein sequence: CAISGTSGTYNEQFF.

The chain employs TRBV30 and TRBJ2-7, with 11 bases aligning to TRBD2. CDR3 length: 14 amino acids. Losses at the gene ends were 4 bases for V and 0 bases for J; bases not matched to a gene: 2. Germline V lookup: CDR1 GTSNPN, CDR2 SVGIG (reference sequence). Here the CDR3 DNA reads TGTGCCTGGAATAGCGGGGGGGACTCCTACGAGCAGTACTTC. This sequence encodes CAWNSGGDSYEQYF.

This clonotype was picked up many times. This sequence joins TRBV20-1 and TRBJ1-1; D gene ambiguous. The V end lost 6 bases, the J end lost 1 base, and 9 bases lay between the germline ends. The CDR3 runs to 12 residues. The V gene's germline CDR1 is DFQATT and CDR2 SNEGSKA (reference sequence). The CDR3: CSALDGNTEAFF. The CDR3 bases are TGCAGTGCCCTCGACGGGAACACTGAAGCTTTCTTT.

This clonotype was picked up many times. CDR3 nucleotides: TGTGCCAGCAGCTTAGGGACCGTCTCTGGGGCCAACGTCCTGACTTTC. Translating it yields CASSLGTVSGANVLTF. The chain couples TRBV7-8 to TRBJ2-6; no reliable D call. The CDR3 has 16 amino acids. V lost 1 base and J 0 bases, leaving 7 bases between the germline ends. The germline CDR1 and CDR2 sequences are SGHVS and FQNEAQ.

The CDR3 here is CSARGETGLMGTLYGYTF. In DNA, the CDR3 is TGCAGTGCTAGAGGCGAAACGGGACTCATGGGGACCCTATATGGCTACACCTTC. The chain carries TRBV20-1 and TRBJ1-2; D perhaps matches TRBD1 (5 bases). Trimming shortened V by 1 base and J by 5 bases, and 26 bases separated the two germline ends. Germline-derived CDR1 and CDR2 are DFQATT and SNEGSKA (reference sequence). This CDR3 contains 18 residues.

This clonotype was seen ten or more times. This chain connects TRBV10-3 to TRBJ2-5, with 9 nucleotides matching TRBD1. With V trimmed by 4 bases and J by 2 bases, 8 bases remained unmatched. The CDR3 runs 16 residues. Germline CDR1 and CDR2: ENHRY and SYGVKD. The CDR3 sequence is CAISVNRGRRQETQYF. For the CDR3, the DNA is TGTGCCATCAGTGTAAACAGGGGGCGTAGGCAAGAGACCCAGTACTTC.

This clonotype was counted only a few times. V is TRBV20-1 and J is TRBJ2-3, with D perhaps TRBD2 (6 bases). Germline CDR1 is DFQATT and CDR2 is SNEGSKA (reference sequence). The CDR3 contains 13 residues. The ends were cut back, 6 bases at V and 3 bases at J, with 13 bases in the middle. In DNA form, the CDR3 reads TGCAGTGCACCGAGCGCGGGGACAGATACGCAGTATTTT. Translated, it gives CSAPSAGTDTQYF.

This clonotype was seen at least ten times. The J gene is TRBJ2-6, the V gene TRBV5-6; 7 bases are a match to TRBD2. From germline, CDR1 is SGHDT and CDR2 YYEEEE. Trimming took 0 bases from V and 2 from J; bases not matched to a gene: 2. This CDR3 has 16 residues. CDR3 nucleotides: TGTGCCAGCAGCTTGGATGCGGGGGCTGGGGCCAACGTCCTGACTTTC. The encoded protein is CASSLDAGAGANVLTF. Looking up the rest from reference TRBV5-6 and TRBJ2-6 gives the full variable domain: DAGVTQSPTHLIKTRGQQVTLRCSPKSGHDTVSWYQQALGQGPQFIFQYYEEEERQRGNFPDRFSGHQFPNYSSELNVNALLLGDSALYLCASSLDAGAGANVLTFGAGSRLTVL.

The chain combines TRBV4-1 with TRBJ2-5; D is uncertain. The germline CDR1 and CDR2 sequences are MGHRA and YSYEKL. Trimming stripped 8 bases from V and 2 bases from J, with 21 bases between. The CDR3 is 16 residues long. DNA for the CDR3: TGCGCCAGCCGCGACCTGGCAAAAAAGGGACAAGAGACCCAGTACTTC. As protein: CASRDLAKKGQETQYF.

This clonotype was counted only a few times. The V gene is TRBV12-3 or TRBV12-4, the J gene TRBJ2-2; D gene ambiguous. The CDR3 consists of 15 residues. Trimming removed 3 bases at V and 5 bases at J, with 13 bases between. CDR3 sequence (DNA): TGTGCCAGCAGTTTTGGTGTACGGGCGACCGGGGAGCTGTTTTTT. It translates to CASSFGVRATGELFF.

The sample holds a few counts of this clonotype. The chain recombines TRBV12-3 or TRBV12-4 with TRBJ1-4, with a weak D call TRBD1 (6 bases). V was pared by 1 base and J by 0 bases, with 9 bases between. The CDR3 is 16 residues long. CDR3 nucleotide sequence: TGTGCCAGCAGTTTAGACAGGACAGCAACTAATGAAAAACTGTTTTTT. It specifies CASSLDRTATNEKLFF.

This clonotype was recorded many times. This chain links TRBV7-9 with TRBJ2-7; 7 nucleotides match TRBD1. V shed 5 bases and J 2 bases; nucleotides not matched to a gene: 9. Germline V gives CDR1 SEHNR, CDR2 FQNEAQ (reference sequence). This CDR3 has 15 amino acids. CDR3 sequence reads: CASSPSVQGAYEQYF. The CDR3 nucleotides read TGTGCCAGCAGCCCCAGTGTGCAGGGGGCCTACGAGCAGTACTTC.

This clonotype was found many times. The chain has TRBV3-1 and TRBJ2-2; 8 nucleotides line up with TRBD1. V lost 8 bases, J lost 0 bases, and 2 bases stayed unmatched. This CDR3 region has 14 residues. Germline loops: CDR1 LGHDT, CDR2 YNNKEL (reference sequence). CDR3 bases: TGTGCCAGCCAGGGGGCCCCGAACACCGGGGAGCTGTTTTTT. Translation: CASQGAPNTGELFF.

This clonotype was seen many times. The chain joins TRBV4-3 to TRBJ2-4; a possible D gene is TRBD1 (6 bases). The V gene lost 4 bases and the J gene lost 5 bases, with 12 bases spanning the gap. The CDR3 sequence is 14 residues long. The germline CDR1 and CDR2 sequences are LGHNA and YSLEER. In DNA form, the CDR3 reads TGCGCCAGCAGCCGGGGGCCCACCGAAAACATTCAGTACTTC. Amino acids: CASSRGPTENIQYF.

The table lists this clonotype with many counts. The chain employs TRBV10-3 and TRBJ2-7, with D perhaps TRBD1 or TRBD2 (5 bases each). Trimming shortened V by 6 bases and J by 0 bases, and 9 bases separated the two germline ends. Germline V gives CDR1 ENHRY, CDR2 SYGVKD. CDR3 length: 13 amino acids. This CDR3 is CAIRGRLSYEQYF. The CDR3 nucleotides read TGTGCCATCAGGGGACGGCTCTCCTACGAGCAGTACTTC.

This chain uses TRBV7-2 with TRBJ1-2; D is possibly TRBD1 (5 bases). The CDR3 contains 15 residues. CDR1 is SGHTA and CDR2 is FQGNSA in the germline V gene. Trimming took 1 base from V and 0 from J, leaving 9 bases between them. The CDR3 loop reads CASSLEQETNYGYTF. The CDR3 DNA reads as TGTGCCAGCAGCTTAGAACAGGAGACTAACTATGGCTACACCTTC.

The chain recombines TRBV20-1 with TRBJ1-5, with 9 bases identical to TRBD1. The J segment lost 9 bases and the V segment lost 3 bases, leaving 9 bases of the junction unmatched. This CDR3 comprises 14 residues. CDR1 and CDR2 (germline): DFQATT, SNEGSKA (reference sequence). For the CDR3, the DNA is TGCAGTGCTAGGATTGGGACAGGGACTGGGCCCCAGCATTTT. Encoded protein: CSARIGTGTGPQHF.